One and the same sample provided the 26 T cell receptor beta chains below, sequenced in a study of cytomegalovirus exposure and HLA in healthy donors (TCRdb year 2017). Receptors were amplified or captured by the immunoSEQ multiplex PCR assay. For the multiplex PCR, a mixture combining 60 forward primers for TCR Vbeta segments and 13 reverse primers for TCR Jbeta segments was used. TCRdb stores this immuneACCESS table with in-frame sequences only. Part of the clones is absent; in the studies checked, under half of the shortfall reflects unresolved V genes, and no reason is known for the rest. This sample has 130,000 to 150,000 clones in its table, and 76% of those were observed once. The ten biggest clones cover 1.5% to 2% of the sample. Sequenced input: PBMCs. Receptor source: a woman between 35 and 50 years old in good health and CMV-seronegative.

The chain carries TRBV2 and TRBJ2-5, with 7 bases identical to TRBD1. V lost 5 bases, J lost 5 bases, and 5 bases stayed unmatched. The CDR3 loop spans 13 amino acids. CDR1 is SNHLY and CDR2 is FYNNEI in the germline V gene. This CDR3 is CASSSDRDETQYF. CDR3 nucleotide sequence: TGTGCCAGCAGTTCCGACAGGGATGAGACCCAGTACTTC.

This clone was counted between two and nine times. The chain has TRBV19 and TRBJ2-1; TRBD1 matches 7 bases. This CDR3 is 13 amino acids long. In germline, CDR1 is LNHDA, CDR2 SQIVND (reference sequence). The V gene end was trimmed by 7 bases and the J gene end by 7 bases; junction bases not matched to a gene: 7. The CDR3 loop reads CASTSTGWNEQFF. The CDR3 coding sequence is TGTGCCAGTACCTCGACAGGGTGGAATGAGCAGTTCTTC.

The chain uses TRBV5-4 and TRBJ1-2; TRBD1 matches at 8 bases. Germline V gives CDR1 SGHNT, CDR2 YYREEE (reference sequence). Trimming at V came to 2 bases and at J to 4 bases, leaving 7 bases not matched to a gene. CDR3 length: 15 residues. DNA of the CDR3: TGTGCCAGCAGCTTCGACAGGGGTAAAAGCTATGGCTACACCTTC. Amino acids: CASSFDRGKSYGYTF.

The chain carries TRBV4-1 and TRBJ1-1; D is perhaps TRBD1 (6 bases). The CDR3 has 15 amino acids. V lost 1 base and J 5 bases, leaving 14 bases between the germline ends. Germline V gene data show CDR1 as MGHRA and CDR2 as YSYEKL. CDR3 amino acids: CASSQVQGFSTEAFF. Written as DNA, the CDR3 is TGCGCCAGCAGCCAAGTGCAGGGGTTTTCGACTGAAGCTTTCTTT.

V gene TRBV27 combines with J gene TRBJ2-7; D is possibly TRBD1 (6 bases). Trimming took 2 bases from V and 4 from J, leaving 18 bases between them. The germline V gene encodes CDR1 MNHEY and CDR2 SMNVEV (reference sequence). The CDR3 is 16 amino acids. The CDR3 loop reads CASSLRATQGWYEQYF. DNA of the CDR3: TGTGCCAGCAGTTTAAGGGCCACGCAGGGGTGGTACGAGCAGTACTTC.

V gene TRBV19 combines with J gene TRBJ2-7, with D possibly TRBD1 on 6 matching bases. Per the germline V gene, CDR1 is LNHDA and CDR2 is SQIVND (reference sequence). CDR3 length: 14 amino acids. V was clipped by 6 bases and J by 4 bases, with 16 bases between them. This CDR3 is CASSRTASRYEQYF. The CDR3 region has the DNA TGTGCCAGTAGCCGGACAGCCAGTCGGTACGAGCAGTACTTC.

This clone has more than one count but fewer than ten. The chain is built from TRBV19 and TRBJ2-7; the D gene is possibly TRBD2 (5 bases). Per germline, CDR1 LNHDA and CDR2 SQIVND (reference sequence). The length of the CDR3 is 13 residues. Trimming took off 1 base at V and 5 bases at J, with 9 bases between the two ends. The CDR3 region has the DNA TGTGCCAGTAGTATAGGGTTCGGGGACGAGCAGTACTTC. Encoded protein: CASSIGFGDEQYF.

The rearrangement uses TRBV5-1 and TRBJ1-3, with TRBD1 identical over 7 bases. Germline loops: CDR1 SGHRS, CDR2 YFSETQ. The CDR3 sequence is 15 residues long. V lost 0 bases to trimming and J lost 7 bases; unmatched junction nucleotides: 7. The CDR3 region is CASSLEGGLGNTIYF. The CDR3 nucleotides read TGCGCCAGCAGCTTGGAAGGGGGCTTGGGGAACACCATATATTTT.

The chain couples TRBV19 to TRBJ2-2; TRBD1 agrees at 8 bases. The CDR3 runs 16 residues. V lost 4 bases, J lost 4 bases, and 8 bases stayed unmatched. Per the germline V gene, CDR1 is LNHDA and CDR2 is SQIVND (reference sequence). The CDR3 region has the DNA TGTGCCAGTAGTAAGCTCGACAGGGGTTTCACCGGGGAGCTGTTTTTT. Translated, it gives CASSKLDRGFTGELFF.

CDR3 DNA sequence: TGTGCCAGCACCCTTCAGACAGGGGTGCGCTCACCCCTCCACTTT. It encodes CASTLQTGVRSPLHF. The chain couples TRBV6-5 to TRBJ1-6, with 8 bases aligning to TRBD1. Germline CDR1 reads MNHEY; CDR2 reads SVGAGI. The CDR3 totals 15 residues. Losses at the gene ends were 7 bases for V and 10 bases for J; bases not matched to a gene: 12.

The CDR3 coding sequence is TGTGCCAGCAGTCGGGGGGCCGACTCCAATGAGCAGTTCTTC. Amino acid sequence: CASSRGADSNEQFF. The chain employs TRBV27 and TRBJ2-1, with D possibly being TRBD2 (7 bases). V lost 5 bases and J 6 bases, leaving 14 bases between the germline ends. Per germline, CDR1 MNHEY and CDR2 SMNVEV (reference sequence). The CDR3 spans 14 residues.

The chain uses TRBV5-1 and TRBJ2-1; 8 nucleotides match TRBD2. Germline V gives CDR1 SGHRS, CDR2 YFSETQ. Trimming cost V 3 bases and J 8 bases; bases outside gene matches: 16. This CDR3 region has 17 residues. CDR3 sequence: CASSSGPARGGLDEQFF. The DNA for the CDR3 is TGCGCCAGCAGCTCCGGGCCCGCCCGGGGGGGCCTGGATGAGCAGTTCTTC. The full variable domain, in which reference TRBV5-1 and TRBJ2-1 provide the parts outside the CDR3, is KAGVTQTPRYLIKTRGQQVTLSCSPISGHRSVSWYQQTPGQGLQFLFEYFSETQRNKGNFPGRFSGRQFSNSRSEMNVSTLELGDSALYLCASSSGPARGGLDEQFFGPGTRLTVL.

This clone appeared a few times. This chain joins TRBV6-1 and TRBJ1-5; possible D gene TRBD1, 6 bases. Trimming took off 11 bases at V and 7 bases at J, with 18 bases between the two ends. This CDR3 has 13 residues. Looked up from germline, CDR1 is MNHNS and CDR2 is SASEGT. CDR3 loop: CAGQTGIRQPQHF. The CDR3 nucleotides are TGTGCCGGACAAACAGGGATTCGGCAGCCCCAGCATTTT.

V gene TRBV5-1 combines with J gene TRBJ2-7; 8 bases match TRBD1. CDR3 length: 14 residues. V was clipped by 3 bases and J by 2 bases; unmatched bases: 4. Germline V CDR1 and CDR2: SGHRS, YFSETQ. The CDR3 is CASSSNRGTYEQYF. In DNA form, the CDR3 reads TGCGCCAGCAGCTCCAACAGGGGGACCTACGAGCAGTACTTC.

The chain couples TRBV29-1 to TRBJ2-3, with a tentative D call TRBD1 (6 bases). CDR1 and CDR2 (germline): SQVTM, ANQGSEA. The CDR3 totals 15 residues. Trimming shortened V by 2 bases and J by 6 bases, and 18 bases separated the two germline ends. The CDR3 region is CSVELQGETQDTQYF. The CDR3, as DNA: TGCAGCGTTGAACTACAGGGTGAGACACAGGATACGCAGTATTTT.

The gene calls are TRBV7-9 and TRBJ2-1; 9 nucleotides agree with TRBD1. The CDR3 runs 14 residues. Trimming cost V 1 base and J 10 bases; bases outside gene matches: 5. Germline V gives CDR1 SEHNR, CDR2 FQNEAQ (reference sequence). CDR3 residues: CASSLVQGAGEQFF. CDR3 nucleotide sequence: TGTGCCAGCAGCTTAGTACAGGGGGCCGGGGAGCAGTTCTTC. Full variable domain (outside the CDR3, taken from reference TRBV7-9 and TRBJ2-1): DTGVSQNPRHKITKRGQNVTFRCDPISEHNRLYWYRQTLGQGPEFLTYFQNEAQLEKSRLLSDRFSAERPKGSFSTLEIQRTEQGDSAMYLCASSLVQGAGEQFFGPGTRLTVL.

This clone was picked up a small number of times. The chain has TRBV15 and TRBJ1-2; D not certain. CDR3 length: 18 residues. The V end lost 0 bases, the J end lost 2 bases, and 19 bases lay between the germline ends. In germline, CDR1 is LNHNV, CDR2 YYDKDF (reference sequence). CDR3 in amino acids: CATSRDGLWLTPNYGYTF. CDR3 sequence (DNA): TGTGCCACCAGCAGAGATGGTCTGTGGCTCACGCCCAACTATGGCTACACCTTC. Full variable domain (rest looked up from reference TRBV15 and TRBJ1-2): DAMVIQNPRYQVTQFGKPVTLSCSQTLNHNVMYWYQQKSSQAPKLLFHYYDKDFNNEADTPDNFQSRRPNTSFCFLDIRSPGLGDTAMYLCATSRDGLWLTPNYGYTFGSGTRLTVV.

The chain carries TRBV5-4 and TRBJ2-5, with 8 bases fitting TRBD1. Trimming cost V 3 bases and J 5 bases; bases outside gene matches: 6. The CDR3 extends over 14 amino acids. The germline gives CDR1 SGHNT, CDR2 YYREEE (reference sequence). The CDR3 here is CASSSADRAETQYF. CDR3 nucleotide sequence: TGTGCCAGCAGCTCAGCGGACAGGGCGGAGACCCAGTACTTC.

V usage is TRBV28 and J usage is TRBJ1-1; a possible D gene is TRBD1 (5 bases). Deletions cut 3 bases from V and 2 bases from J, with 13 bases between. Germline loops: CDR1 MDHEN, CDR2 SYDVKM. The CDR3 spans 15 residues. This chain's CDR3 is CASSLVGHVNTEAFF. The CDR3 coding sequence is TGTGCCAGCAGTTTGGTCGGACACGTAAACACTGAAGCTTTCTTT.

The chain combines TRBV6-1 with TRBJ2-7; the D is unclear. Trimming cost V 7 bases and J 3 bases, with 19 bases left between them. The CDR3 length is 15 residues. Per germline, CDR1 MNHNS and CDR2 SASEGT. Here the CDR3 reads CASTPRKRSDYEQYF. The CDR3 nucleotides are TGTGCCAGCACCCCCAGGAAAAGATCCGACTACGAGCAGTACTTC.

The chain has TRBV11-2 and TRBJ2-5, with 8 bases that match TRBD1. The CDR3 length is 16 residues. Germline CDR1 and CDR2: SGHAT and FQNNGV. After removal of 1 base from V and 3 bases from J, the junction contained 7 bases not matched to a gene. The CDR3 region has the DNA TGTGCCAGCAGCTTAGGCAACAGGGGGAAGGAAGAGACCCAGTACTTC. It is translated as CASSLGNRGKEETQYF.

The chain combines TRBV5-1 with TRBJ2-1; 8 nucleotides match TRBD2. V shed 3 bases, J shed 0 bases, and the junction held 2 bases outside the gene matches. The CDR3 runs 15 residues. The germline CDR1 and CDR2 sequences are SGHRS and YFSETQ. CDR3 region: CASSYAGGSYNEQFF. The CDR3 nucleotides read TGCGCCAGCAGCTATGCGGGGGGCTCCTACAATGAGCAGTTCTTC.

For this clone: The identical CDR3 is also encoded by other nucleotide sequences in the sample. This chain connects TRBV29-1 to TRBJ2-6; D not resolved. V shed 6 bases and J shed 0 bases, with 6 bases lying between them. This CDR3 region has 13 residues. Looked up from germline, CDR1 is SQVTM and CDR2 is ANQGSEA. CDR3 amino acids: CSVDSSGANVLTF. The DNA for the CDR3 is TGCAGCGTAGACTCCTCTGGGGCCAACGTCCTGACTTTC.

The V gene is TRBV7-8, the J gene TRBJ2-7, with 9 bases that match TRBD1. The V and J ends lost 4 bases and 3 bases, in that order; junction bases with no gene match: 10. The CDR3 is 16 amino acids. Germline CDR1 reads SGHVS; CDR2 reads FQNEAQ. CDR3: CASSSPYRGRFYEQYF. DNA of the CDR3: TGTGCCAGCAGCTCGCCTTACAGGGGGCGCTTCTACGAGCAGTACTTC.

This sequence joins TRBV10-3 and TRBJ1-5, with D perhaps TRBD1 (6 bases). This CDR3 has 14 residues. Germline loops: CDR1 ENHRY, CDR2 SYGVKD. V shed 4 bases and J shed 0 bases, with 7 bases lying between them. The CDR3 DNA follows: TGTGCCATCAGTGGGACAGCTAGCAATCAGCCCCAGCATTTT. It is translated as CAISGTASNQPQHF.

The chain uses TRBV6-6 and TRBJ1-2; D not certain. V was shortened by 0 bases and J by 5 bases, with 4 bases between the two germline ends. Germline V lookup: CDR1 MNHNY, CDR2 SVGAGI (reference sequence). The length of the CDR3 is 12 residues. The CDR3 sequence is CASSYSRYGYTF. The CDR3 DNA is TGTGCCAGCAGTTACTCCCGGTATGGCTACACCTTC.